This T cell receptor beta chain emerged from a study of blood T cell repertoires in COVID-19. Across the study: Researchers got acute and convalescent COVID-19 samples from the United States, Italy and Spain. From T cells, B-cell-depleted T cells, or PBMCs came the material, which was cDNA or gDNA.

Trimming removed 7 bases at V and 10 bases at J, with 20 bases between. Germline-derived CDR1 and CDR2 are LGHNT and FRNRAP. There are 14 residues in the CDR3. The authors' processing: Counts of nucleated cells, estimated from reference gene primer amplification, were obtained. Here immunoSEQ multiplex PCR was the method, and the copy in TCRdb shows in-frame clones only, minus some. V, J and clone size were drawn from that table, and D and trimming were deduced from the DNA. The sample gives about 50,000 clones, about 87% of which show up once; about an eighth is in the top ten. The receptor was isolated from a human donor with active COVID-19. The donor label of this sample is uncertain. The sample consisted of peripheral blood. The chain couples TRBV12-5 to TRBJ2-1; the D gene is possibly TRBD1 (6 bases). The CDR3 nucleotides are TGTGCTAGTGCCCCCGGGGACACCGGGTGGGAGCAGTTCTTC. It yields the protein CASAPGDTGWEQFF.